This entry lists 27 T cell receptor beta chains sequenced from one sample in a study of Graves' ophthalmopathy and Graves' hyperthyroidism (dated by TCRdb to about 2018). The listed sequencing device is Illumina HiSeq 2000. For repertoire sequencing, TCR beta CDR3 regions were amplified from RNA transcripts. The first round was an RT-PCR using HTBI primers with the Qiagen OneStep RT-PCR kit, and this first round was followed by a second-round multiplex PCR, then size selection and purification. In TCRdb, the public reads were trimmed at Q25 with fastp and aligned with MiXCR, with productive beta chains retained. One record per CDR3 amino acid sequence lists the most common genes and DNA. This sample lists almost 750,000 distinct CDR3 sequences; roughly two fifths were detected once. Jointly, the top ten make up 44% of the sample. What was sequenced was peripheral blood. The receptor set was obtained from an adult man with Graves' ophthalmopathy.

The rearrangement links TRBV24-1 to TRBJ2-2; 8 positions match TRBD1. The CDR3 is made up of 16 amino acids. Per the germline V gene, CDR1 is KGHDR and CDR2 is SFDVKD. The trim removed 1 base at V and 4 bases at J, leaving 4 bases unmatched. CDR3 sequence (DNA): TGTGCCACCAGTGATTTAGACAGGGGATTCACCGGGGAGCTGTTTTTT. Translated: CATSDLDRGFTGELFF.

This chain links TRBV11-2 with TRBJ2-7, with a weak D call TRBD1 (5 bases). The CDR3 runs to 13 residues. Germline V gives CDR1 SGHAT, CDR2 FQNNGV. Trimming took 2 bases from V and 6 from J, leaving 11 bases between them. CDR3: CASSLQGSAEQYF. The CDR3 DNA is TGTGCCAGCAGCTTACAGGGATCCGCCGAGCAGTACTTC.

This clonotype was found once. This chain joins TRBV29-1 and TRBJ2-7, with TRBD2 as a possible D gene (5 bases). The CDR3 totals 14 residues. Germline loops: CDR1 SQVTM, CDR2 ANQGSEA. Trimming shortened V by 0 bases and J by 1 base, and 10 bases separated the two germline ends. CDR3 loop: CSVEDARTSYEQYF. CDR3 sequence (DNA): TGCAGCGTTGAAGACGCCAGGACTTCCTACGAGCAGTACTTC.

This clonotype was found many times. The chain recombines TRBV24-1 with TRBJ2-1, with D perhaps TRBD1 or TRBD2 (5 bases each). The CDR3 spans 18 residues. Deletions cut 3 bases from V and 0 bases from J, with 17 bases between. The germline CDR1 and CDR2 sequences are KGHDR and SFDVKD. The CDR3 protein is CATSDLARGRSSYNEQFF. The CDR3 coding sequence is TGTGCCACCAGTGATCTGGCAAGGGGACGAAGCTCCTACAATGAGCAGTTCTTC.

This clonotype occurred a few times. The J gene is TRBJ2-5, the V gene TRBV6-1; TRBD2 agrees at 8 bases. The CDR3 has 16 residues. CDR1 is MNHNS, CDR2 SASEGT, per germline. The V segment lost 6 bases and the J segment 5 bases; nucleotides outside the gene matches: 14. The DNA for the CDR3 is TGTGCCAGCAGCCTCTTGCGGGGGGCGACAGCTGAGACCCAGTACTTC. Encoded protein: CASSLLRGATAETQYF.

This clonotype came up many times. Here the CDR3 reads CASSLVSGVDGYTF. The CDR3 DNA follows: TGTGCCAGCAGCTTAGTATCGGGTGTAGATGGCTACACCTTC. The V call is TRBV7-2, the J call TRBJ1-2; the D is unclear. V was trimmed by 1 base and J by 6 bases, leaving 12 bases between them. Germline-derived CDR1 and CDR2 are SGHTA and FQGNSA. CDR3 length: 14 amino acids.

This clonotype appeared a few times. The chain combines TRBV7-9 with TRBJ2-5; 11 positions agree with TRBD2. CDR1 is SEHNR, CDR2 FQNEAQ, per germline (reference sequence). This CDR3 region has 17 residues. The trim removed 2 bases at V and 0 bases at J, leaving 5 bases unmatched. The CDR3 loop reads CASSLKRTSGYQETQYF. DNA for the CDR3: TGTGCCAGCAGCTTAAAAAGGACTAGCGGGTACCAAGAGACCCAGTACTTC.

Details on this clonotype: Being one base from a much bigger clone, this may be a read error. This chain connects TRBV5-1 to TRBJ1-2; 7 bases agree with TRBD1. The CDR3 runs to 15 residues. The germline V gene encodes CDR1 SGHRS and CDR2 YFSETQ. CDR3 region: CASSLMGRGTYGHTF. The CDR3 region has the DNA TGTGCCAGCAGCTTAATGGGCAGGGGGACCTATGGCCACACCTTC.

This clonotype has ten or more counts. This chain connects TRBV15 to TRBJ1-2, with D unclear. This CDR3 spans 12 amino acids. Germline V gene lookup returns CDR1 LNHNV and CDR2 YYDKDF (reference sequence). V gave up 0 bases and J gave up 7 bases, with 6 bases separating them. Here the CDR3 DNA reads TGTGCCACCAGCAGAGATCATTCTGGCTACACCTTC. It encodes CATSRDHSGYTF.

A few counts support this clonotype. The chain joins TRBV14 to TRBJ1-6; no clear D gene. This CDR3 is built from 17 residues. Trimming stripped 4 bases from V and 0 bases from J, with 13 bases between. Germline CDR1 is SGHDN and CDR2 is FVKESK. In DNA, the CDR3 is TGTGCCAGCAGCCCGGGCCAGAGGAGCTCCTATAATTCACCCCTCCACTTT. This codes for CASSPGQRSSYNSPLHF.

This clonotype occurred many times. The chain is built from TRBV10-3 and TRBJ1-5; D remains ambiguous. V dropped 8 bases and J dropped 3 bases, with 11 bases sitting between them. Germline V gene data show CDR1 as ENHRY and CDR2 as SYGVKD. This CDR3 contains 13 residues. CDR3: CAIGATYNQPQHF. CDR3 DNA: TGTGCCATCGGAGCAACTTACAATCAGCCCCAGCATTTT.

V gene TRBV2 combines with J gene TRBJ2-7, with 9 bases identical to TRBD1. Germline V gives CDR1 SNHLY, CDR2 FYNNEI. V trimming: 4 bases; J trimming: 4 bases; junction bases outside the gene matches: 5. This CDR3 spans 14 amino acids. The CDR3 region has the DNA TGTGCCAGCAGTGGGGACAGGGCCCCGTACGAGCAGTACTTC. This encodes CASSGDRAPYEQYF.

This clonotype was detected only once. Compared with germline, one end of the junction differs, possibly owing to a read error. The CDR3 is CAGSALTENSPLHF. The CDR3 bases are TGTGCCGGCAGCGCTCTAACCGAGAATTCACCCCTCCACTTT. V usage is TRBV9 and J usage is TRBJ1-6, with D uncertain. The CDR3 runs 14 residues. The germline V gene has CDR1 SGDLS and CDR2 YYNGEE.

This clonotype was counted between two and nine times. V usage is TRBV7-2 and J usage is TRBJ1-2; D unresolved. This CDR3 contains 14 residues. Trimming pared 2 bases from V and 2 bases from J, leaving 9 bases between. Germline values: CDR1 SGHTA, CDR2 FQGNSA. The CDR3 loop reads CASSLLSGNYGYTF. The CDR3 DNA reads TGTGCCAGCAGCTTACTATCCGGAAACTATGGCTACACCTTC.

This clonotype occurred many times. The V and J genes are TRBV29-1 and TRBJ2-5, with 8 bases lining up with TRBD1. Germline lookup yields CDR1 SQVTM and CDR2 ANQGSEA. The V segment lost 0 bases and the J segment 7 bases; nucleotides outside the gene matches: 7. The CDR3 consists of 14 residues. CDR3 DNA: TGCAGCGTTGAAGACAGGGGGCCTGTTGGGACCCAGTACTTC. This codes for CSVEDRGPVGTQYF.

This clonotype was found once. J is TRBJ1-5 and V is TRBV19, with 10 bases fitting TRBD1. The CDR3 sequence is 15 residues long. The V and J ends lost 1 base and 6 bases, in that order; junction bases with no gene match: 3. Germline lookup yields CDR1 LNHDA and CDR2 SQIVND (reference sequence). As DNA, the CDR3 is TGTGCCAGTAGTATAGGTAGGACAGGGGGTCAGCCCCAGCATTTT. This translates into CASSIGRTGGQPQHF.

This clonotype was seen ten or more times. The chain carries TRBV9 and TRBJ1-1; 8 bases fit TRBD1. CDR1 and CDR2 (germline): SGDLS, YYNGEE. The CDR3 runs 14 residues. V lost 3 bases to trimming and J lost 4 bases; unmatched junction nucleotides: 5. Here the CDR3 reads CASSAQGDGTEAFF. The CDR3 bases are TGTGCCAGCAGCGCACAGGGGGATGGCACTGAAGCTTTCTTT.

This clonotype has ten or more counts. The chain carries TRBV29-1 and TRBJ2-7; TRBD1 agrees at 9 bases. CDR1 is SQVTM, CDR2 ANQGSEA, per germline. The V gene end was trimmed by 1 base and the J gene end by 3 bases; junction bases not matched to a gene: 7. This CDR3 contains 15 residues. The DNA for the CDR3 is TGCAGCGTTGAAGGGAGGGACAGGGTGGTCTACGAGCAGTACTTC. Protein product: CSVEGRDRVVYEQYF.

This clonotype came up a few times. The CDR3 here is CASSLARGPLAGELFF. The CDR3 region has the DNA TGTGCCAGCAGCTTAGCCCGAGGACCATTGGCCGGGGAGCTGTTTTTT. The chain uses TRBV7-8 and TRBJ2-2; D unclear. Germline lookup yields CDR1 SGHVS and CDR2 FQNEAQ. The V end was cut by 0 bases, the J end by 6 bases, with 14 bases between. This CDR3 spans 16 amino acids.

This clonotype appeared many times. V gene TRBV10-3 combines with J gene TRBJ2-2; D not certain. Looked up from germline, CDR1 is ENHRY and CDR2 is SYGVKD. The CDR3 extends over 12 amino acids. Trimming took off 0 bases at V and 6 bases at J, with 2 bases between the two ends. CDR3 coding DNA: TGTGCCATCAGTGAGTCCGCCGGGGAGCTGTTTTTT. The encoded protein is CAISESAGELFF.

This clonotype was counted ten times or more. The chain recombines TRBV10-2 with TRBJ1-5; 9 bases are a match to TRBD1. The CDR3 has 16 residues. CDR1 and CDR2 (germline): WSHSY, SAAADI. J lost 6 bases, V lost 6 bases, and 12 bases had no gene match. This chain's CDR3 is CASSPKTWDRVQPQHF. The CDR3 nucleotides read TGCGCCAGCAGCCCGAAAACGTGGGACAGGGTTCAGCCCCAGCATTTT.

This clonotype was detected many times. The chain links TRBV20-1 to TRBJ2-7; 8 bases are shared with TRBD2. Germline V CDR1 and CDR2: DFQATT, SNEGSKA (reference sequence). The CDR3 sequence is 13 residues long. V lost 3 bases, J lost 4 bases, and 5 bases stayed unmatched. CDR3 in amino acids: CSARLGLGYEQYF. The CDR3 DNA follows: TGCAGTGCTAGGTTGGGACTAGGGTACGAGCAGTACTTC.

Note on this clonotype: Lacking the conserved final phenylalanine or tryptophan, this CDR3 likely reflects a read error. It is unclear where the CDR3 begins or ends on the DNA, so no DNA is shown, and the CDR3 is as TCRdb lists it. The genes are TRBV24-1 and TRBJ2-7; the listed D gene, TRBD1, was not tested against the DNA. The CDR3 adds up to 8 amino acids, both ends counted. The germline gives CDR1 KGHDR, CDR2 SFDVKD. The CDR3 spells CATSDTRT.

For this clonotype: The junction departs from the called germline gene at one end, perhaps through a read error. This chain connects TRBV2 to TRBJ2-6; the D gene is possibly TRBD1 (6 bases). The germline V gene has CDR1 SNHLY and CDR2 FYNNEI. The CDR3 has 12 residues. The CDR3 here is CASTSGAYVLTF. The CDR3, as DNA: TGTGCCAGCACCTCAGGGGCCTACGTCCTGACTTTC.

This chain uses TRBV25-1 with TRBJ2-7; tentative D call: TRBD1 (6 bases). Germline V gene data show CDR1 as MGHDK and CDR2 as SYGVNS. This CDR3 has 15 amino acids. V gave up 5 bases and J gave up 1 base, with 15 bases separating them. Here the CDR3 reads CASSFYRDISYEQYF. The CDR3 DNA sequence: TGTGCCAGCAGTTTCTACCGGGACATTTCCTACGAGCAGTACTTC.

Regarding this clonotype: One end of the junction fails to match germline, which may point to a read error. CDR3 in DNA: TGTGCCAGCAGTGAAGGCAGGGCGGACATTGGGACCCAGTACTTC. It is translated as CASSEGRADIGTQYF. This sequence joins TRBV10-2 and TRBJ2-5; D is perhaps TRBD1 (5 bases). The CDR3 runs to 15 residues. Looked up from germline, CDR1 is WSHSY and CDR2 is SAAADI.

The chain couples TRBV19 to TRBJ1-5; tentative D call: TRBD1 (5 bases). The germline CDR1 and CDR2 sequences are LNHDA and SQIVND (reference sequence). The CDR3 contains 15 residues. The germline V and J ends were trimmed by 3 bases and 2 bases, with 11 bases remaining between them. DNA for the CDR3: TGTGCCAGTAGTATGGGGGAAGCGGGCAATCAGCCCCAGCATTTT. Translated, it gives CASSMGEAGNQPQHF.